Reported below is one TCR beta chain. The antigen this receptor binds is unknown. Base quality data are lacking; no much larger clone is found one base away. The data are from a study of CD8+ T cells in alopecia areata (dated by TCRdb to between 2018 and 2020). Describing the broader study: The treated patients, all with moderate-to-severe alopecia areata, were enrolled in an open-label pilot trial of oral tofacitinib given at 5 to 10 mg twice daily. Patients stayed on tofacitinib for 6 to 18 months and then had 6 months of follow-up off drug so that delayed response and recurrence could be assessed. The RNA source kit depended on sample type: the PAXgene miRNA kit for fixed scalp, the miRNeasy kit for PBMCs, and the RNeasy kit for mouse skin. TCRbeta CDR3 regions were amplified by immunoSEQ multiplex PCR with 35 Vbeta forward and 13 Jbeta reverse primers. Scalp clonality was compared among normal scalp (n=4), patchy alopecia areata scalp (n=8), and alopecia totalis/universalis scalp (n=8). High-throughput TCRbeta sequencing was used to examine T cell clonal expansion in alopecia areata in both the C3H/HeJ mouse model and human patients. On the human side, TCRbeta sequencing was run on scalp tissue and on sorted CD4+ and CD8+ peripheral blood T cells from healthy controls and from alopecia areata patients with either patchy or totalis/universalis disease. The SALT score, which quantifies the percentage of affected scalp surface area, was used to measure disease severity in treated patients. Patients on tofacitinib were biopsied at baseline and after 4 and 24 weeks of treatment, and several of the patients also had a later scalp biopsy. Here is what the overall study found, with its caveats: Unlike mouse skin, where gammadelta T cells dominate, normal human skin contains resident alphabeta T cells that get sequenced too, which complicates analysis of the scalp TCR repertoire. TCR sequences shared between patients were less clear than in mice, possibly partly because of HLA diversity in the patient population. Higher clonality and more expanded CD8+ clones were observed in lesional scalp than in normal scalp, particularly in alopecia totalis/universalis, a finding suggestive of antigenic drive. With tofacitinib, both scalp clonality and the number of expanded CD8+ clones among the top 100 scalp clones went down significantly. The treated cohort was small, with a single nonresponder, so links between baseline CD8+ expansion and response need larger studies. During tofacitinib treatment, many expanded lesional clones remained in scalp and blood, and this persistence may partly explain relapse after treatment is stopped.

The library relied on the immunoSEQ multiplex PCR assay. RNA was extracted from all samples and reverse transcribed into cDNA, which served as template for TCR sequencing. First-strand cDNA was synthesized using SuperScript III with a 2:1 mix of oligo-dT and random hexamers. Amplification bias was assessed with a synthetic immune receptor repertoire, and residual bias was removed computationally. From the authors' description of their analysis: Raw reads were preprocessed for error removal, and CDR3 was defined according to IMGT conventions as running from the conserved cysteine to phenylalanine. To get clonality, Shannon entropy was normalized by log2 of the number of productive unique TCRs and the result was subtracted from 1. CD4 or CD8 identity of scalp clones was inferred by cross-referencing scalp TCRbeta sequences with sorted blood CD4 and CD8 repertoires. Sourced from immuneACCESS, this table was stored by TCRdb with only in-frame sequences that have V and J called. A share of the clones is absent; for the studies checked, an unresolved V gene accounts for under half, and the remainder has no known explanation. V, J and clone size are those of that table, while D and trimming were read from the DNA. The sample table lists 170,000 or so clones, around 60% of them with a count of one. The ten largest clones add up to 10% to 15% of the sample.

The sample's time point label, decoded: 20 to 30 weeks on oral tofacitinib. The treatment or condition label on this specimen signifies: oral pan-JAK inhibitor, 5-10 mg twice daily. Lesional scalp punch biopsies and peripheral blood were obtained from alopecia areata patients. PBMCs were isolated by density centrifugation and stained for CD3, CD4 and CD8, and CD4+ and CD8+ T cells were sorted on a FACSAria. Including the terminal cysteine and phenylalanine, the CDR3 comprises 11 residues. The sequence is cut down to CDR3 DNA, 33 bases in frame from base 1. The germline V gene (reference sequence) supplies CDR1 PRHDT and CDR2 FYEKMQ. V is shortened by 2 bases, J by 4 bases, and the region joining them spans 2 bases.

This TCR was sampled from a human donor with alopecia areata. Sequenced material: CD8+ T cells sorted from blood, taken at week 24, from a patient treated with tofacitinib. Rearrangement joined TRBV13 to TRBJ2-5, with the D gene not clear enough to name. Here the CDR3 is given as CASSLRETQYF. The DNA sequence is TGTGCCAGCAGCTTACGAGAGACCCAGTACTTC.